This TCR beta chain was identified in a study of blood T cell repertoires in COVID-19. V gave up 3 bases and J gave up 3 bases, with 12 bases separating them. The germline V gene encodes CDR1 DFQATT and CDR2 SNEGSKA (reference sequence). CDR3 length: 14 amino acids. Original methodology: Researchers report that nucleated cell counts were estimated from reference gene primer amplification. Sequencing was performed with immunoSEQ multiplex PCR; in TCRdb, only in-frame clones are kept and a portion is missing. The V and J calls and clone size were taken over from that table, and D and trimming were inferred from the DNA. The sample includes over 85,000 clones, approximately 90% seen only once; the top ten take roughly 15%.

The sample was peripheral blood. The sequence came from a male donor with acute or convalescent COVID-19. The gene calls are TRBV20-1 and TRBJ1-3, with D uncertain. The CDR3 DNA sequence: TGCAGTGCTAGTCGGGAGGCAGTTGGAAACACCATATATTTT. Translated, it gives CSASREAVGNTIYF.